One and the same sample provided the 30 T cell receptor beta chains below, sequenced in a study of shared clonotypes between healthy human individuals. Method: immunoSEQ multiplex PCR; TCRdb's copy keeps in-frame clones and lacks some. This table holds about 2 million clones, over 85% found once. Naivety among CD8 cells was defined by CD45RO negativity and positive CCR7 selection, thereby excluding terminally differentiated effector memory CD45RA+ cells. The sequenced material came from naive CD8+ T cells sorted from blood. The source of these receptors is a man between 18 and 35 years old in good health.

This clone appeared once. The chain couples TRBV5-4 to TRBJ1-2; TRBD1 agrees at 7 bases. This CDR3 contains 14 residues. The germline CDR1 and CDR2 sequences are SGHNT and YYREEE (reference sequence). The V segment lost 5 bases and the J segment 6 bases; nucleotides outside the gene matches: 10. CDR3 loop: CASSFHRGSDGYTF. The CDR3, as DNA: TGTGCCAGCAGTTTTCACAGGGGATCTGATGGCTACACCTTC.

The V gene is TRBV9, the J gene TRBJ2-6; D perhaps matches TRBD1 (5 bases). Trimming left V 7 bases short and J 4 bases short, with 15 bases between. Germline V gives CDR1 SGDLS, CDR2 YYNGEE. CDR3 length: 15 amino acids. The DNA for the CDR3 is TGTGCCAGCGAGCGTCCAGGGTTCGGGGCCAACGTCCTGACTTTC. It is translated as CASERPGFGANVLTF.

The chain links TRBV2 to TRBJ2-7; the match to TRBD1 covers 10 bases. V gave up 3 bases and J gave up 5 bases; unmatched junction bases: 7. The CDR3 is 15 residues long. The germline gives CDR1 SNHLY, CDR2 FYNNEI. CDR3 protein: CASSEWTGGRHEQYF. In DNA form, the CDR3 reads TGTGCCAGCAGTGAGTGGACAGGGGGTCGCCACGAGCAGTACTTC.

The genes are TRBV28 and TRBJ1-2; unclear D gene. Deletions cut 3 bases from V and 4 bases from J, with 15 bases between. The CDR3 loop spans 15 amino acids. Germline values: CDR1 MDHEN, CDR2 SYDVKM. CDR3 sequence: CASSLSIAVSYGYTF. DNA of the CDR3: TGTGCCAGCAGTTTGAGTATTGCAGTCTCCTATGGCTACACCTTC.

The CDR3 bases are TGCAGCGGACTAGCGGGAGTAGTAGAGACCCAGTACTTC. This codes for CSGLAGVVETQYF. The V gene is TRBV29-1, the J gene TRBJ2-5; 12 bases are shared with TRBD2. V dropped 7 bases and J dropped 4; count of bases not matched to a gene: 4. The germline CDR1 and CDR2 sequences are SQVTM and ANQGSEA. The CDR3 has 13 amino acids.

The chain employs TRBV6-1 and TRBJ1-1; D gene unclear. Germline CDR1 reads MNHNS; CDR2 reads SASEGT. V shed 1 base and J shed 5 bases, with 8 bases lying between them. This CDR3 has 13 residues. DNA of the CDR3: TGTGCCAGCAGTGAAGATCGGGGAACTGAAGCTTTCTTT. This sequence encodes CASSEDRGTEAFF.

The chain combines TRBV13 with TRBJ2-5, with 8 positions matching TRBD1. The V gene end was trimmed by 5 bases and the J gene end by 4 bases; junction bases not matched to a gene: 12. The germline V gene has CDR1 PRHDT and CDR2 FYEKMQ (reference sequence). This CDR3 has 16 amino acids. CDR3 in amino acids: CASSGTQGEVRETQYF. CDR3 nucleotide sequence: TGTGCCAGCAGCGGGACACAGGGGGAGGTGCGAGAGACCCAGTACTTC.

CDR3 DNA: TGTGCCAGCGAAGGACGAGTAGCGGGAGGGGCAGATACGCAGTATTTT. Translation: CASEGRVAGGADTQYF. The chain combines TRBV19 with TRBJ2-3; 11 nucleotides agree with TRBD2. CDR1 is LNHDA, CDR2 SQIVND, per germline (reference sequence). The CDR3 sequence is 16 residues long. The V segment lost 9 bases and the J segment 4 bases; nucleotides outside the gene matches: 12.

The gene calls are TRBV16 and TRBJ2-7, with 7 bases fitting TRBD2. Per the germline V gene, CDR1 is KGHSY and CDR2 is FQNENV. V shed 1 base, J shed 5 bases, and the junction held 2 bases outside the gene matches. The length of the CDR3 is 13 residues. The CDR3 protein is CASSQFGLDEQYF. The CDR3 DNA is TGTGCCAGCAGCCAATTTGGACTAGACGAGCAGTACTTC.

The CDR3, as DNA: TGTGCCAGCAGATGGTTCTATGGCCCTTCCTACGAGCAGTACTTC. Its translation: CASRWFYGPSYEQYF. The chain employs TRBV7-2 and TRBJ2-7; the D is unclear. The CDR3 spans 15 residues. V shed 6 bases and J shed 1 base, with 16 bases lying between them. Germline CDR1 reads SGHTA; CDR2 reads FQGNSA.

This chain uses TRBV27 with TRBJ1-1; D unclear. The CDR3 consists of 14 residues. The ends were cut back, 6 bases at V and 2 bases at J, with 13 bases in the middle. Germline V gene sequence: CDR1 MNHEY, CDR2 SMNVEV (reference sequence). DNA for the CDR3: TGTGCCAGCAGCTCCCTAGTCCGAAACACTGAAGCTTTCTTT. Translation gives CASSSLVRNTEAFF.

This rearrangement joins TRBV13 to TRBJ2-3; 7 nucleotides agree with TRBD2. This CDR3 region has 14 residues. Germline-derived CDR1 and CDR2 are PRHDT and FYEKMQ (reference sequence). Trimming took 4 bases from V and 13 from J; bases not matched to a gene: 14. The CDR3 DNA is TGTGCCAGCAGCTCCCGACTAGCTTCCCCACGGGAGTATTTT. The encoded protein is CASSSRLASPREYF.

The chain combines TRBV13 with TRBJ2-5, with 9 nucleotides matching TRBD1. The germline CDR1 and CDR2 sequences are PRHDT and FYEKMQ (reference sequence). V lost 4 bases to trimming and J lost 2 bases; unmatched junction nucleotides: 8. This CDR3 contains 16 residues. The CDR3 DNA follows: TGTGCCAGCAGCTCAAGCGACGGACAGGGGCAAGAGACCCAGTACTTC. Its protein is CASSSSDGQGQETQYF.

CDR3 nucleotide sequence: TGTGCCAGCAGTTTAACGGGAGCGGGCTATGAGCAGTTCTTC. Translation: CASSLTGAGYEQFF. The J gene is TRBJ2-1, the V gene TRBV27, with D possibly TRBD2 on 6 matching bases. The CDR3 length is 14 residues. The germline gives CDR1 MNHEY, CDR2 SMNVEV (reference sequence). V was shortened by 2 bases and J by 8 bases, with 13 bases between the two germline ends.

V and J are TRBV28 and TRBJ2-7; D possibly corresponds to TRBD1 (6 bases). Germline-derived CDR1 and CDR2 are MDHEN and SYDVKM. CDR3 size: 13 residues. V lost 6 bases, J lost 6 bases, and 15 bases lay in between. CDR3 sequence: CASRIRGMGEQYF. The CDR3 DNA is TGTGCCAGCAGAATTAGGGGGATGGGCGAGCAGTACTTC.

V usage is TRBV7-2 and J usage is TRBJ2-7; tentative D call: TRBD1 (6 bases). The germline V gene has CDR1 SGHTA and CDR2 FQGNSA. This CDR3 is 15 amino acids long. Trimming removed 4 bases at V and 0 bases at J, with 13 bases between. The CDR3: CASSSMGTSSYEQYF. CDR3 nucleotides: TGTGCCAGCAGCTCTATGGGGACAAGCTCCTACGAGCAGTACTTC. The full variable domain, in which reference TRBV7-2 and TRBJ2-7 provide the parts outside the CDR3, is GAGVSQSPSNKVTEKGKDVELRCDPISGHTALYWYRQSLGQGLEFLIYFQGNSAPDKSGLPSDRFSAERTGGSVSTLTIQRTQQEDSAVYLCASSSMGTSSYEQYFGPGTRLTVT.

J is TRBJ2-7 and V is TRBV27; a possible D gene is TRBD2 (6 bases). The germline V gene has CDR1 MNHEY and CDR2 SMNVEV (reference sequence). The CDR3 runs to 13 residues. V was pared by 4 bases and J by 4 bases, with 11 bases between. The CDR3 loop is CASSWGLEYEQYF. In DNA, the CDR3 is TGTGCCAGCAGTTGGGGACTTGAGTACGAGCAGTACTTC.

The DNA of the CDR3 is TGTGCCAGCAGTGAAGAGGCAGGGTGGGCAGATACGCAGTATTTT. Its translation is CASSEEAGWADTQYF. V usage is TRBV6-1 and J usage is TRBJ2-3, with D possibly matching TRBD1 (5 bases). Trimming removed 1 base at V and 4 bases at J, with 12 bases between. The CDR3 totals 15 residues. Germline assignment: CDR1 MNHNS and CDR2 SASEGT.

This chain connects TRBV13 to TRBJ2-3; TRBD2 matches 11 bases. Germline-derived CDR1 and CDR2 are PRHDT and FYEKMQ (reference sequence). Losses at the gene ends were 3 bases for V and 0 bases for J; bases not matched to a gene: 8. This CDR3 is built from 18 residues. This CDR3 reads CASSFLAGGPPSTDTQYF. The DNA of the CDR3 is TGTGCCAGCAGCTTCCTAGCGGGGGGACCTCCTAGCACAGATACGCAGTATTTT.

The chain employs TRBV7-9 and TRBJ2-2, with D maybe TRBD2 (5 bases). The CDR3 has 15 residues. V was cut by 5 bases and J by 3 bases, with 13 bases left in between. Germline V gives CDR1 SEHNR, CDR2 FQNEAQ (reference sequence). CDR3 amino acids: CASSPEDGYTGELFF. Written as DNA, the CDR3 is TGTGCCAGCAGCCCGGAGGACGGGTACACCGGGGAGCTGTTTTTT. Complete variable domain (other parts from reference TRBV7-9 and TRBJ2-2): DTGVSQNPRHKITKRGQNVTFRCDPISEHNRLYWYRQTLGQGPEFLTYFQNEAQLEKSRLLSDRFSAERPKGSFSTLEIQRTEQGDSAMYLCASSPEDGYTGELFFGEGSRLTVL.

The V gene is TRBV6-5, the J gene TRBJ1-5; tentatively, D is TRBD1 (5 bases). Trimming pared 2 bases from V and 5 bases from J, leaving 13 bases between. The CDR3 spans 15 residues. Germline V CDR1 and CDR2: MNHEY, SVGAGI. CDR3 residues: CASSYGSGDDQPQHF. The CDR3 DNA follows: TGTGCCAGCAGTTACGGCTCGGGGGACGATCAGCCCCAGCATTTT.

This chain links TRBV7-9 with TRBJ1-1; D gene uncertain. The CDR3 length is 15 residues. Trimming left V 3 bases short and J 0 bases short, with 11 bases between. Germline CDR1 SEHNR, CDR2 FQNEAQ (reference sequence). The chain's CDR3 is CASSFAMQVNTEAFF. The CDR3 DNA reads as TGTGCCAGCAGCTTCGCCATGCAGGTGAACACTGAAGCTTTCTTT.

The rearrangement uses TRBV5-4 and TRBJ1-2; D remains unclear. V lost 3 bases, J lost 3 bases, and 12 bases lay in between. The CDR3 has 14 residues. The germline V gene encodes CDR1 SGHNT and CDR2 YYREEE (reference sequence). The CDR3 coding sequence is TGTGCCAGCAGCTCCAGCCCGGGTGACTATGGCTACACCTTC. Encoded protein: CASSSSPGDYGYTF.

The chain uses TRBV9 and TRBJ1-1; 7 bases line up with TRBD1. The CDR3 is 17 residues long. CDR1 and CDR2 from the germline V gene are SGDLS and YYNGEE. J gave up 0 bases and V 3 bases, and 11 bases lay outside the gene matches. CDR3 protein: CASSANRDSIMNTEAFF. The CDR3 DNA is TGTGCCAGCAGCGCGAACCGGGACAGTATAATGAACACTGAAGCTTTCTTT. Based on the CDR3 plus reference TRBV9 and TRBJ1-1, the full variable domain is DSGVTQTPKHLITATGQRVTLRCSPRSGDLSVYWYQQSLDQGLQFLIQYYNGEERAKGNILERFSAQQFPDLHSELNLSSLELGDSALYFCASSANRDSIMNTEAFFGQGTRLTVV.

V gene TRBV12-5 combines with J gene TRBJ1-6; TRBD1 aligns across 9 bases. The CDR3 loop spans 15 amino acids. V shed 4 bases and J 7 bases; nucleotides not matched to a gene: 5. CDR1 LGHNT and CDR2 FRNRAP come from the germline V gene. CDR3 sequence reads: CASGSGTGLNSPLHF. Written as DNA, the CDR3 is TGTGCTAGTGGTTCTGGGACAGGGCTGAATTCACCCCTCCACTTT.

As concerns this clone: Other DNA sequences from this sample encode an identical CDR3 as well. V usage is TRBV4-1 and J usage is TRBJ2-7; TRBD2 matches at 10 bases. Germline V gene data show CDR1 as MGHRA and CDR2 as YSYEKL. The length of the CDR3 is 15 residues. V dropped 2 bases and J dropped 4; count of bases not matched to a gene: 5. DNA of the CDR3: TGCGCCAGCAGCCAATTGCTAGCGGGAGTTTACGAGCAGTACTTC. Translating gives CASSQLLAGVYEQYF.

The CDR3 sequence: CSVEQGQYF. In DNA, the CDR3 is TGCAGCGTTGAACAGGGTCAGTACTTC. The V call is TRBV29-1, the J call TRBJ2-5; a possible D gene is TRBD1 (5 bases). Germline values: CDR1 SQVTM, CDR2 ANQGSEA. The CDR3 is 9 residues long. Trimming took off 2 bases at V and 11 bases at J, with 6 bases between the two ends. The full variable domain, in which reference TRBV29-1 and TRBJ2-5 provide the parts outside the CDR3, is SAVISQKPSRDICQRGTSLTIQCQVDSQVTMMFWYRQQPGQSLTLIATANQGSEATYESGFVIDKFPISRPNLTFSTLTVSNMSPEDSSIYLCSVEQGQYFGPGTRLLVL.

The rearrangement uses TRBV7-9 and TRBJ1-6; D is unresolved. The CDR3 loop spans 18 amino acids. Germline-derived CDR1 and CDR2 are SEHNR and FQNEAQ (reference sequence). Trimming stripped 5 bases from V and 5 bases from J, with 22 bases between. The CDR3 nucleotides read TGTGCCAGCAGCCATAGCCTCGGGCCAAGCCGAGATAATTCACCCCTCCACTTT. This codes for CASSHSLGPSRDNSPLHF. Based on the CDR3 plus reference TRBV7-9 and TRBJ1-6, the full variable domain is DTGVSQNPRHKITKRGQNVTFRCDPISEHNRLYWYRQTLGQGPEFLTYFQNEAQLEKSRLLSDRFSAERPKGSFSTLEIQRTEQGDSAMYLCASSHSLGPSRDNSPLHFGNGTRLTVT.

The chain employs TRBV2 and TRBJ1-1; the D is unclear. Germline V gives CDR1 SNHLY, CDR2 FYNNEI. This CDR3 has 14 amino acids. The germline V and J ends were trimmed by 5 bases and 3 bases, with 13 bases remaining between them. CDR3 protein: CASSTAFGYTEAFF. The CDR3 region has the DNA TGTGCCAGCAGTACGGCATTTGGGTACACTGAAGCTTTCTTT.

The chain couples TRBV30 to TRBJ2-7; D might be TRBD1 or TRBD2, each matching 6 bases. V lost 3 bases, J lost 2 bases, and 11 bases lay in between. In germline, CDR1 is GTSNPN, CDR2 SVGIG (reference sequence). The CDR3 is 13 amino acids. CDR3 protein: CAWREGVTYEQYF. The CDR3 bases are TGTGCCTGGAGGGAGGGGGTGACCTACGAGCAGTACTTC.